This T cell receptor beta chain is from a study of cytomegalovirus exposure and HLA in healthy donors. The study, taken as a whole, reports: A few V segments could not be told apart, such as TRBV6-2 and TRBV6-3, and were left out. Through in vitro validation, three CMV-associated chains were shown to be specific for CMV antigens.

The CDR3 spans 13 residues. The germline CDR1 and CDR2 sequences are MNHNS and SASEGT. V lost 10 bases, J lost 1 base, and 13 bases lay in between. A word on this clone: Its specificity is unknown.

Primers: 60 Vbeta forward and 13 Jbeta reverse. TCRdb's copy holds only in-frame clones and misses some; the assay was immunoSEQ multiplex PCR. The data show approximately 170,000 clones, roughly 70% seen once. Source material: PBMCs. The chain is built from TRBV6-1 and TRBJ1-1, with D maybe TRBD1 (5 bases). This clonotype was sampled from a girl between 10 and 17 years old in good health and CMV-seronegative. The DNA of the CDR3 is TGTGCCAACACGGGACTTAAGAACACTGAAGCTTTCTTT. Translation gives CANTGLKNTEAFF.